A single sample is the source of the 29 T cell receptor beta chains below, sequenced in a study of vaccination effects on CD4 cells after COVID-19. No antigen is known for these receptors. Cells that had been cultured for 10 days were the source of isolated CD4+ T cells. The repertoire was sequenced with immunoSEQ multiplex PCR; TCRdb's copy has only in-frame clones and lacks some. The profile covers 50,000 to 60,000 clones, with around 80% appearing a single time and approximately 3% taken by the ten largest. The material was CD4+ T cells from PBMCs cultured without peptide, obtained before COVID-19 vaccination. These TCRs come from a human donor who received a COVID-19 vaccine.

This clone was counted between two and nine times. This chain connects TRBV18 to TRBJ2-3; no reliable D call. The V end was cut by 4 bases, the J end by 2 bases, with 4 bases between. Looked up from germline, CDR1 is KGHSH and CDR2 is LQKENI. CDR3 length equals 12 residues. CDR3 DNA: TGTGCCAGCTCACAGTTCACAGATACGCAGTATTTT. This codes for CASSQFTDTQYF. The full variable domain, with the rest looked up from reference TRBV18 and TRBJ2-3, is NAGVMQNPRHLVRRRGQEARLRCSPMKGHSHVYWYRQLPEEGLKFMVYLQKENIIDESGMPKERFSAEFPKEGPSILRIQQVVRGDSAAYFCASSQFTDTQYFGPGTRLTVL.

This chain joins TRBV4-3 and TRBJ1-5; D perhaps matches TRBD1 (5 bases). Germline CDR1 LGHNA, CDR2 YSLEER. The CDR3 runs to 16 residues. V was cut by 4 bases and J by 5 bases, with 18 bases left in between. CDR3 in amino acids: CASSLGRAGKDQPQHF. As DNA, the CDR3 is TGCGCCAGCAGCCTGGGACGAGCAGGAAAGGATCAGCCCCAGCATTTT.

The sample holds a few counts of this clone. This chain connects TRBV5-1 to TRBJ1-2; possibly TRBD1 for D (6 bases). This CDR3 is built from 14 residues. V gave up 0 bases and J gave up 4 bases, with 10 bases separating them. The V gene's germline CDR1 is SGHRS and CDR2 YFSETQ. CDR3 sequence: CASSLDRGPYGYTF. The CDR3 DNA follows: TGCGCCAGCAGCTTGGATCGGGGGCCCTATGGCTACACCTTC.

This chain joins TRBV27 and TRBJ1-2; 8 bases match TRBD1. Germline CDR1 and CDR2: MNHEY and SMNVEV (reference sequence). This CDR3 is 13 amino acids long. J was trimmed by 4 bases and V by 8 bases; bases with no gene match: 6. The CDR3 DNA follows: TGTGCCAGCCGATCGACAGGGGTCTATGGCTACACCTTC. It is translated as CASRSTGVYGYTF.

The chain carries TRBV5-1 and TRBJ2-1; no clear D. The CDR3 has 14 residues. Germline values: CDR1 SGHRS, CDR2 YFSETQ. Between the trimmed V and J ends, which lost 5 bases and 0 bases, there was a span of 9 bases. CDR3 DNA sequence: TGCGCCAGCAGTCCCGAGATCTCCTACAATGAGCAGTTCTTC. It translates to CASSPEISYNEQFF. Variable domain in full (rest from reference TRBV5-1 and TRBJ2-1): KAGVTQTPRYLIKTRGQQVTLSCSPISGHRSVSWYQQTPGQGLQFLFEYFSETQRNKGNFPGRFSGRQFSNSRSEMNVSTLELGDSALYLCASSPEISYNEQFFGPGTRLTVL.

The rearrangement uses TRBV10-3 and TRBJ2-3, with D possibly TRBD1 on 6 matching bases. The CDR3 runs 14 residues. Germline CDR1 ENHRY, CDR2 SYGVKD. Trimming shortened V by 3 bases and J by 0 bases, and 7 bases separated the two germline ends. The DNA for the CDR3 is TGTGCCATCAGTGAACAGGGAAGCACAGATACGCAGTATTTT. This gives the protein CAISEQGSTDTQYF.

CDR3 bases: TGTGCCAGCAGCTTGGCCCTGGGGAACCGGGGAAGCGAGCAGTACGTC. Translating gives CASSLALGNRGSEQYV. The chain joins TRBV5-5 to TRBJ2-7; maybe TRBD2 (5 bases). V was clipped by 0 bases and J by 6 bases, with 19 bases between them. This CDR3 is 16 amino acids long. Germline assignment: CDR1 SGHKS and CDR2 YYEKEE (reference sequence).

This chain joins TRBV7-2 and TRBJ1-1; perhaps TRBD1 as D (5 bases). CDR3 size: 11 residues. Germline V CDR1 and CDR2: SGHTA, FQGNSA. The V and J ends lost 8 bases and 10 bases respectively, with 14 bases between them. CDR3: CASRLQGLAFF. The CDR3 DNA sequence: TGTGCCAGCCGTCTTCAGGGATTAGCTTTCTTT.

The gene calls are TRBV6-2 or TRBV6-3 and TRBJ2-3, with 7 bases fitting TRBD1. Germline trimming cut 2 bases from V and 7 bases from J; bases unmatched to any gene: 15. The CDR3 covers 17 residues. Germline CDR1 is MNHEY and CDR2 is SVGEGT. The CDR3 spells CASSYRGQRITPNTQYF. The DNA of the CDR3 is TGTGCCAGCAGTTACCGGGGACAGAGGATTACACCGAATACGCAGTATTTT.

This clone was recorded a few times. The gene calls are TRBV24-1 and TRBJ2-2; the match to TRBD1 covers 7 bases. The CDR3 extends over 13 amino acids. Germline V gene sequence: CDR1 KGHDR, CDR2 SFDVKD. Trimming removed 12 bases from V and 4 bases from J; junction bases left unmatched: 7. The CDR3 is CASRQGFTGELFF. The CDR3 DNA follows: TGTGCCTCACGACAGGGTTTCACCGGGGAGCTGTTTTTT.

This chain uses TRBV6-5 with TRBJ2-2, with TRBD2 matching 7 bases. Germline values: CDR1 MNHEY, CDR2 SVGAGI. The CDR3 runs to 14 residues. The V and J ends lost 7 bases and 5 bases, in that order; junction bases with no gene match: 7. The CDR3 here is CASMGGGGTGELFF. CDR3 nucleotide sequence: TGTGCCAGCATGGGCGGGGGAGGAACCGGGGAGCTGTTTTTT.

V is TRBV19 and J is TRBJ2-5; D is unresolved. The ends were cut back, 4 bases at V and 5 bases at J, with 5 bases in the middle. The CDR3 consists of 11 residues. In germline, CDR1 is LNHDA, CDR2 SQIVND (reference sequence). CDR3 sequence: CASSRSETQYF. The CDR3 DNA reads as TGTGCCAGTAGTAGATCGGAGACCCAGTACTTC.

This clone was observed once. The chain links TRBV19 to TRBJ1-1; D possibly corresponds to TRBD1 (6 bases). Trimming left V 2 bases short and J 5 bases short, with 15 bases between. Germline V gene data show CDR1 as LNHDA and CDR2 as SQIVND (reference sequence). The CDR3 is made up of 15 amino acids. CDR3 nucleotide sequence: TGTGCCAGTAGTATAAAAACCACAGGGCGAACTGAAGCTTTCTTT. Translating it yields CASSIKTTGRTEAFF.

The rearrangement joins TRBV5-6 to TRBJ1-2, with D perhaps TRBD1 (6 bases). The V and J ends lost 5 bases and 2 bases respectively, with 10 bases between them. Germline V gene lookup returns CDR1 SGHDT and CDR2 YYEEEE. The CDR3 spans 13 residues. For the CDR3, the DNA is TGTGCCAGCAGTGCCGACAGGAACTATGGCTACACCTTC. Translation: CASSADRNYGYTF.

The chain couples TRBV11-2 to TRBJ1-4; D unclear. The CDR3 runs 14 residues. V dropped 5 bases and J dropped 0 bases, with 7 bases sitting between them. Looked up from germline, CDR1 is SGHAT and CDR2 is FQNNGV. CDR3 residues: CASSPQATNEKLFF. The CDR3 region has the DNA TGTGCCAGCAGCCCCCAAGCAACTAATGAAAAACTGTTTTTT.

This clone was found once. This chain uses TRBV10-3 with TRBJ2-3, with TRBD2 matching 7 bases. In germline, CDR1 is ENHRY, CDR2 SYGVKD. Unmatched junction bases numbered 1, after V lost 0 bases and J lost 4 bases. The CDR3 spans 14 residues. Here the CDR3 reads CAISESTSPDTQYF. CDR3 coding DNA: TGTGCCATCAGTGAGTCGACTAGCCCAGATACGCAGTATTTT.

CDR3 sequence reads: CASQTSYGYTF. The DNA of the CDR3 is TGTGCCAGCCAGACTAGCTATGGCTACACCTTC. This chain joins TRBV6-6 and TRBJ1-2; D gene ambiguous. CDR3 length: 11 amino acids. Trimming cost V 8 bases and J 4 bases, with 8 bases left between them. Germline lookup yields CDR1 MNHNY and CDR2 SVGAGI (reference sequence).

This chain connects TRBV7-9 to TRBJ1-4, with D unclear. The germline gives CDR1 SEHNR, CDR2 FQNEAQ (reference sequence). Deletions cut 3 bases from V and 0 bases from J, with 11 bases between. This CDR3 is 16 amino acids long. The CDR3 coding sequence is TGTGCCAGCAGCTTCGGAAACATCGCAACTAATGAAAAACTGTTTTTT. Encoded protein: CASSFGNIATNEKLFF. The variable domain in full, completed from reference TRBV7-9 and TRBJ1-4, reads DTGVSQNPRHKITKRGQNVTFRCDPISEHNRLYWYRQTLGQGPEFLTYFQNEAQLEKSRLLSDRFSAERPKGSFSTLEIQRTEQGDSAMYLCASSFGNIATNEKLFFGSGTQLSVL.

The CDR3 region is CATSDPTGSGQPQHF. DNA of the CDR3: TGTGCCACCAGTGACCCCACAGGGTCGGGGCAGCCCCAGCATTTT. The chain is built from TRBV24-1 and TRBJ1-5; TRBD1 is a possible D gene (6 bases). Germline lookup yields CDR1 KGHDR and CDR2 SFDVKD. Trimming pared 4 bases from V and 7 bases from J, leaving 16 bases between. The CDR3 runs 15 residues.

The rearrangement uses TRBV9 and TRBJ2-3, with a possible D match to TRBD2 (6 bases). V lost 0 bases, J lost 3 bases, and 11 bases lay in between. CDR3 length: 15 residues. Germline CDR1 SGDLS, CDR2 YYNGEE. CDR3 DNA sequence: TGTGCCAGCAGCGTAGTGGGGGGAGTTACAGATACGCAGTATTTT. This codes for CASSVVGGVTDTQYF.

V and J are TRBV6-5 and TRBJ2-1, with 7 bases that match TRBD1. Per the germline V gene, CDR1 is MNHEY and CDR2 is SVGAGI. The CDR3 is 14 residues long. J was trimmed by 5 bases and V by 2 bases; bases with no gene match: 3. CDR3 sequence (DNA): TGTGCCAGCAGTTACCTCGGACAGGACAATGAGCAGTTCTTC. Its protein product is CASSYLGQDNEQFF.

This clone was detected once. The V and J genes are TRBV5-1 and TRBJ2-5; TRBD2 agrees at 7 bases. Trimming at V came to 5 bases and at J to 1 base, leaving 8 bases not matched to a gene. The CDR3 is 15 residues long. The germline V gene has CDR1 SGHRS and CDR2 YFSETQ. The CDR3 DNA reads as TGCGCCAGCAGACCACTAGCGTCCCTCCAAGAGACCCAGTACTTC. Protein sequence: CASRPLASLQETQYF.

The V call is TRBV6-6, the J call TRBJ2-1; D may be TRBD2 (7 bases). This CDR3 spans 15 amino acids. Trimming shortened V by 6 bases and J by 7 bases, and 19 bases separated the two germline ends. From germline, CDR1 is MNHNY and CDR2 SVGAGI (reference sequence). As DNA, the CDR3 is TGTGCCAGCAGGATGGGGGGGGCCGGTACTAATGAGCAGTTCTTC. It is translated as CASRMGGAGTNEQFF.

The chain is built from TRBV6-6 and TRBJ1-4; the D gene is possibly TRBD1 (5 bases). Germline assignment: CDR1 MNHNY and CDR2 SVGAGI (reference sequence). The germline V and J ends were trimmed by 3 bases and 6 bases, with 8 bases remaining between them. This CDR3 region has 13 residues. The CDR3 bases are TGTGCCAGCAGTTATTCGGGGGATGAAAAACTGTTTTTT. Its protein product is CASSYSGDEKLFF.

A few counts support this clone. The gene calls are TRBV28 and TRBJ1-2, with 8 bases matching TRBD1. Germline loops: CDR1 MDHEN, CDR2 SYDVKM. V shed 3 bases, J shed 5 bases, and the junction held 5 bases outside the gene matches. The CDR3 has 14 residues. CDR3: CASSFSRQGYGYTF. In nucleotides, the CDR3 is TGTGCCAGCAGTTTTTCGCGACAGGGGTATGGCTACACCTTC.

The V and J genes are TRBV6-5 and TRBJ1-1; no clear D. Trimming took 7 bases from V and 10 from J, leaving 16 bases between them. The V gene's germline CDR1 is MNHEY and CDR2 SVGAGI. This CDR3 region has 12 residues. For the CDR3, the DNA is TGTGCCAGCATCGAGAGCCTTGGTGTAGCTTTCTTT. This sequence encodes CASIESLGVAFF.

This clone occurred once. The CDR3 spells CASSAQQGANTGELFF. CDR3 nucleotide sequence: TGTGCCAGTAGTGCTCAACAGGGGGCGAACACCGGGGAGCTGTTTTTT. The rearrangement joins TRBV19 to TRBJ2-2; TRBD1 matches 8 bases. The CDR3 sequence is 16 residues long. Germline trimming cut 5 bases from V and 0 bases from J; bases unmatched to any gene: 5. CDR1 LNHDA and CDR2 SQIVND come from the germline V gene (reference sequence).

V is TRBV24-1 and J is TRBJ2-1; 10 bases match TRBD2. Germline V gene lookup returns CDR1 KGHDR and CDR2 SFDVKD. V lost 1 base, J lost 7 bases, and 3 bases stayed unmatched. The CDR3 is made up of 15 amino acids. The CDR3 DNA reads TGTGCCACCAGTGATTTAAGCGGGGGGGCAAATGAGCAGTTCTTC. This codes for CATSDLSGGANEQFF.

The CDR3 DNA reads TGTGCCAGCTCACCACGGGGGATCGGTCTGGCTGGGGCCAACGTCCTGACTTTC. Translation gives CASSPRGIGLAGANVLTF. This sequence joins TRBV18 and TRBJ2-6; D may match TRBD1 or TRBD2 (5 bases each). V dropped 1 base and J dropped 2 bases, with 15 bases sitting between them. The CDR3 is 18 residues long. Per the germline V gene, CDR1 is KGHSH and CDR2 is LQKENI.